This entry lists 17 T cell receptor beta chains sequenced from one sample in a study of T cell responses to AZD1222 COVID-19 vaccine. Clones were read by immunoSEQ multiplex PCR, and TCRdb kept only the in-frame ones, dropping some. The data show around 130,000 clones, over 85% seen once. Sequenced here: peripheral blood, sampled on day 0 of AZD1222 vaccination. The receptors were gathered from an adult in good health.

The count of this clone is one. The chain has TRBV29-1 and TRBJ1-2; D not resolved. Trimming took off 6 bases at V and 8 bases at J, with 13 bases between the two ends. Germline-derived CDR1 and CDR2 are SQVTM and ANQGSEA. This CDR3 is built from 11 residues. CDR3 amino acids: CSVLDGEGYTF. The DNA for the CDR3 is TGCAGCGTACTGGACGGTGAAGGCTACACCTTC. Variable domain in full (rest from reference TRBV29-1 and TRBJ1-2): SAVISQKPSRDICQRGTSLTIQCQVDSQVTMMFWYRQQPGQSLTLIATANQGSEATYESGFVIDKFPISRPNLTFSTLTVSNMSPEDSSIYLCSVLDGEGYTFGSGTRLTVV.

J is TRBJ2-1 and V is TRBV24-1; a weak D match, TRBD2 (6 bases). CDR3 length: 15 amino acids. Germline loops: CDR1 KGHDR, CDR2 SFDVKD. The germline V and J ends were trimmed by 4 bases and 8 bases, with 17 bases remaining between them. CDR3 in amino acids: CATSESLAGRHEQFF. CDR3 coding DNA: TGTGCCACCAGTGAGAGTCTGGCGGGGAGGCATGAGCAGTTCTTC.

V is TRBV29-1 and J is TRBJ1-2; D unclear. Trimming shortened V by 0 bases and J by 6 bases, and 8 bases separated the two germline ends. This CDR3 is 12 amino acids long. CDR1 is SQVTM, CDR2 ANQGSEA, per germline. The CDR3 protein is CSVEDRTDGYTF. The CDR3 DNA reads as TGCAGCGTTGAAGATCGGACGGATGGCTACACCTTC.

This chain connects TRBV15 to TRBJ1-5; no clear D gene. The CDR3 is 17 amino acids. The V gene's germline CDR1 is LNHNV and CDR2 YYDKDF (reference sequence). Deletions cut 1 base from V and 0 bases from J, with 13 bases between. The CDR3 DNA is TGTGCCACCAGCAGAGGAACGGGTGACCCTAGCAATCAGCCCCAGCATTTT. As protein: CATSRGTGDPSNQPQHF.

This chain uses TRBV14 with TRBJ1-1; D is unclear. The length of the CDR3 is 16 residues. V was pared by 4 bases and J by 5 bases, with 20 bases between. CDR1 and CDR2 (germline): SGHDN, FVKESK. The CDR3 region has the DNA TGTGCCAGCAGCCGTACCTTCCCGGAGTTTAGGACTGAAGCTTTCTTT. This translates into CASSRTFPEFRTEAFF.

The chain links TRBV7-2 to TRBJ2-1; TRBD1 aligns across 7 bases. This CDR3 is built from 15 residues. Germline V gene lookup returns CDR1 SGHTA and CDR2 FQGNSA. Germline trimming cut 5 bases from V and 4 bases from J; bases unmatched to any gene: 8. The CDR3 here is CASSLGQVPYNEQFF. Written as DNA, the CDR3 is TGTGCCAGCAGCCTAGGACAGGTACCATACAATGAGCAGTTCTTC.

V and J are TRBV19 and TRBJ1-4, with D possibly being TRBD1 (5 bases). V lost 5 bases and J lost 2, with 12 bases in between. This CDR3 has 15 residues. Germline V gene sequence: CDR1 LNHDA, CDR2 SQIVND (reference sequence). This CDR3 is CASSPWDGTNEKLFF. The CDR3 DNA sequence: TGTGCCAGTAGTCCATGGGACGGTACTAATGAAAAACTGTTTTTT.

This chain connects TRBV15 to TRBJ1-2; D not certain. Per the germline V gene, CDR1 is LNHNV and CDR2 is YYDKDF (reference sequence). The CDR3 spans 15 residues. V lost 1 base to trimming and J lost 0 bases, with 9 bases between them. The DNA for the CDR3 is TGTGCCACCAGCAGAGGAGGTATAGCTAACTATGGCTACACCTTC. Translating gives CATSRGGIANYGYTF.

V gene TRBV5-4 combines with J gene TRBJ1-6; TRBD1 aligns across 7 bases. V shed 2 bases, J shed 7 bases, and the junction held 6 bases outside the gene matches. This CDR3 contains 15 residues. Germline CDR1 reads SGHNT; CDR2 reads YYREEE (reference sequence). This CDR3 reads CASSFQQGTNSPLHF. CDR3 DNA sequence: TGTGCCAGCAGCTTCCAACAGGGGACGAATTCACCCCTCCACTTT.

This sequence joins TRBV4-2 and TRBJ2-3, with no clear D. Germline-derived CDR1 and CDR2 are LGHNA and YNFKEQ. Trimming pared 0 bases from V and 3 bases from J, leaving 4 bases between. This CDR3 is built from 13 residues. The CDR3: CASSQERTDTQYF. The CDR3 DNA sequence: TGTGCCAGCAGCCAAGAGAGGACAGATACGCAGTATTTT.

This chain links TRBV12-2 with TRBJ1-3; the table assigns TRBD1, which was not confirmed against the DNA. TRBV12-2 is a recognized pseudogene. CDR3 length: 14 residues. The CDR3 loop reads CASRCRPRGNTIYF. The CDR3 DNA reads TGTGCAAGTCGCTGTCGGCCCAGGGGAAACACCATATATTTT.

The chain is built from TRBV9 and TRBJ2-1, with D maybe TRBD1 (5 bases). Germline V CDR1 and CDR2: SGDLS, YYNGEE. This CDR3 is 13 amino acids long. The V end lost 2 bases, the J end lost 5 bases, and 8 bases lay between the germline ends. The CDR3 DNA sequence: TGTGCCAGCAGCGTGAGACAGAACAATGAGCAGTTCTTC. Its protein product is CASSVRQNNEQFF.

V is TRBV7-2 and J is TRBJ2-7; maybe TRBD1 (7 bases). This CDR3 region has 14 residues. V was pared by 5 bases and J by 2 bases, with 13 bases between. Germline V lookup: CDR1 SGHTA, CDR2 FQGNSA. CDR3 DNA: TGTGCCAGCAGCCGCGGGGACAGCACCTACGAGCAGTACTTC. Protein: CASSRGDSTYEQYF.

The CDR3 loop is CASSQDRLGHTGELFF. CDR3 sequence (DNA): TGTGCCAGCAGCCAAGATCGGTTGGGACACACCGGGGAGCTGTTTTTT. The genes are TRBV3-1 (or the pseudogene TRBV3-2) and TRBJ2-2, with D perhaps being TRBD1 or TRBD2 (5 bases each). This CDR3 spans 16 amino acids. The V and J ends lost 0 bases and 3 bases respectively, with 11 bases between them. Germline CDR1 LGHDT, CDR2 YNNKEL (reference sequence).

This clone was seen a single time. The V gene is TRBV19, the J gene TRBJ1-6, with D unresolved. Trimming shortened V by 4 bases and J by 0 bases, and 7 bases separated the two germline ends. Germline V gives CDR1 LNHDA, CDR2 SQIVND (reference sequence). The CDR3 has 15 amino acids. The DNA for the CDR3 is TGTGCCAGTAGTACCTCAGACTCCTATAATTCACCCCTCCACTTT. Residues: CASSTSDSYNSPLHF.

The rearrangement links TRBV5-4 to TRBJ2-2, with 8 bases identical to TRBD2. This CDR3 comprises 15 residues. Trimming at V came to 3 bases and at J to 5 bases, leaving 6 bases not matched to a gene. Germline lookup yields CDR1 SGHNT and CDR2 YYREEE (reference sequence). CDR3 DNA: TGTGCCAGCAGCTATGGCGGGAGGCGAACCGGGGAGCTGTTTTTT. This encodes CASSYGGRRTGELFF.

The chain has TRBV6-5 and TRBJ1-2; 9 bases map to TRBD1. The V segment lost 2 bases and the J segment 7 bases; nucleotides outside the gene matches: 8. Germline-derived CDR1 and CDR2 are MNHEY and SVGAGI. This CDR3 contains 15 residues. This CDR3 reads CASSYTGTGRVGYTF. CDR3 sequence (DNA): TGTGCCAGCAGTTACACCGGGACAGGGCGGGTTGGCTACACCTTC.